The source of this T cell receptor beta chain is a study of PD-1 blockade in mismatch repair-deficient tumors. At the level of the study: Enrolled about 2013-2017, patients had progressing, pretreated mismatch repair-deficient cancers of 12 to 13 types.

With regard to this clone: The antigen is unknown.

General study points: After pembrolizumab, tumor-resident clones rose rapidly, then generally contracted before radiologic responses.

Repertoires were generated with immunoSEQ multiplex PCR, while TCRdb's copy carries only in-frame clones and drops some. The sample yields around 120,000 clones, about nine tenths seen once. This CDR3 has 15 amino acids. Germline CDR1 MNHEY, CDR2 SVGAGI. V gave up 0 bases and J gave up 7 bases, with 15 bases separating them. TCRs were sequenced from a few patients responding to pembrolizumab. This sequence originates from an adult with mismatch repair-deficient cancer. The chain employs TRBV6-5 and TRBJ1-2; D is perhaps TRBD1 (5 bases). The sample here was peripheral blood, taken approximately 71 weeks after starting pembrolizumab. CDR3: CASSYSKTVGGGYTF. CDR3 in DNA: TGTGCCAGCAGTTACTCTAAGACAGTAGGAGGTGGCTACACCTTC.